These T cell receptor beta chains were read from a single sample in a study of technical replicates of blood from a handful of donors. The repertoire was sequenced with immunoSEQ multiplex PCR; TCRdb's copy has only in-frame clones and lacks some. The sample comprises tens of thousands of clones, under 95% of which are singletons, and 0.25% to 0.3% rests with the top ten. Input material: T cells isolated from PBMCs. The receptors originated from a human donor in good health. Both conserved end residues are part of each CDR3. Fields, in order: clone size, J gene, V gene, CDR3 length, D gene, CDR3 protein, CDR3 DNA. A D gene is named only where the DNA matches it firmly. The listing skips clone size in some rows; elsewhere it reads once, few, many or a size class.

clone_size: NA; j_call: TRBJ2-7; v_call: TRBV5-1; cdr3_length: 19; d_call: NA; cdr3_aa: CASSRGPGQGPIHSYEQYF; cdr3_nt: TGCGCCAGCAGCCGAGGCCCGGGACAAGGCCCGATCCACTCCTACGAGCAGTACTTC
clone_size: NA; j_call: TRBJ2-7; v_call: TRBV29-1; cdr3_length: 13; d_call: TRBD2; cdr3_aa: CSVEGREGYEQYF; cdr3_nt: TGCAGCGTGGAGGGGCGGGAGGGCTACGAGCAGTACTTC
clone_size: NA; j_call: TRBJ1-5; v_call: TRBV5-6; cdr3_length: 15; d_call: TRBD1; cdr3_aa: CASSAGQGLHQPQHF; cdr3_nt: TGTGCCAGCAGCGCGGGACAGGGGCTTCATCAGCCCCAGCATTTT
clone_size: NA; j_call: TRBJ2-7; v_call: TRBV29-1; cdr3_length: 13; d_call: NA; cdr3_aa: CSVGPGKGYEQYF; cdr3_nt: TGCAGCGTTGGCCCAGGGAAAGGCTACGAGCAGTACTTC
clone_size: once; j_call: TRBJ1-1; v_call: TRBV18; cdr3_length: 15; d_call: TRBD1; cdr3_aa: CASSNLQGGNTEAFF; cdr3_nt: TGTGCCAGCTCAAACTTACAGGGGGGGAACACTGAAGCTTTCTTT
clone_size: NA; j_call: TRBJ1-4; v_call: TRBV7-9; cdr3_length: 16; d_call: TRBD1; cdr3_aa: CASSFGDRVVGEKLFF; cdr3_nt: TGTGCCAGCAGCTTCGGGGACAGGGTGGTAGGTGAAAAACTGTTTTTT
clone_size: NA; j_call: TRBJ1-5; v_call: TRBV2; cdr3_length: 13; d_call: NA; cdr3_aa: CASRRDSNQPQHF; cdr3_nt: TGTGCCAGCAGGCGGGATAGCAATCAGCCCCAGCATTTT
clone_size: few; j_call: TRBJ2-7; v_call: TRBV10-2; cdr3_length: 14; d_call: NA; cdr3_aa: CASSDPLSSYEQYF; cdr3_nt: TGCGCCAGCAGTGACCCTTTGAGCTCCTACGAGCAGTACTTC
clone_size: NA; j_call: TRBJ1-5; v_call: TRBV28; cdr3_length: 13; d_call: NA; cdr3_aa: CASSFGGSQPQHF; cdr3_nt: TGTGCCAGCAGTTTCGGGGGGTCTCAGCCCCAGCATTTT
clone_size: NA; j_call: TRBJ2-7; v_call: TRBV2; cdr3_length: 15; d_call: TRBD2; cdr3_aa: CASSISGGYTYEQYF; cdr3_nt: TGTGCCAGCAGTATTAGCGGGGGATACACCTACGAGCAGTACTTC
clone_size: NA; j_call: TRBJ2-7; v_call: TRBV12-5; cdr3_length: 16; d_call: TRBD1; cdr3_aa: CASGLRFGTDSYEQYF; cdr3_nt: TGTGCTAGTGGTTTGAGGTTTGGGACAGACTCCTACGAGCAGTACTTC
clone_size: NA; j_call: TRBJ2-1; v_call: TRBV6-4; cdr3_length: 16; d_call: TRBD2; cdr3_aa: CASSVEGTSGSYEQFF; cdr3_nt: TGTGCCAGCAGTGTCGAAGGGACTAGCGGGAGCTATGAGCAGTTCTTC
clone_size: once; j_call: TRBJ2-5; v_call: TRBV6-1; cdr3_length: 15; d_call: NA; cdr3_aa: CASSEAKTGLSAPYF; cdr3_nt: TGTGCCAGCAGTGAAGCGAAAACAGGGTTAAGTGCCCCGTACTTC
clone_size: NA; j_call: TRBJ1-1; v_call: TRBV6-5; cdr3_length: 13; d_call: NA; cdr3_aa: CASSYGQLTEAFF; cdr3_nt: TGTGCCAGCAGTTACGGGCAGTTGACTGAAGCTTTCTTT
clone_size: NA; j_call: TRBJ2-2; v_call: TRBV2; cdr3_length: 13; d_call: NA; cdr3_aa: CASREGITGELFF; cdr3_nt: TGTGCCAGCAGGGAGGGGATCACCGGGGAGCTGTTTTTT
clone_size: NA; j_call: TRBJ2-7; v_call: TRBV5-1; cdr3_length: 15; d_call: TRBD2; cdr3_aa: CASSLAAERGYEQYF; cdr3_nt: TGCGCCAGCAGCTTGGCCGCGGAGCGGGGCTACGAGCAGTACTTC
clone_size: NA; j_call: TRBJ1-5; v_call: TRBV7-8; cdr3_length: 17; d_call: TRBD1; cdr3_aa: CASSLEGQRVFNQPQHF; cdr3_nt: TGTGCCAGCAGCTTAGAGGGACAGCGCGTTTTCAATCAGCCCCAGCATTTT
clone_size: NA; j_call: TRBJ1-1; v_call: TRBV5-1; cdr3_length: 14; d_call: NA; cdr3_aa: CASSLERMNTEAFF; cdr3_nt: TGCGCCAGCAGCTTGGAGAGGATGAACACTGAAGCTTTCTTT
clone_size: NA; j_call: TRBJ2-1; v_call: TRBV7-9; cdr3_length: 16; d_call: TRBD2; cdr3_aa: CASSLLAGSSYNEQFF; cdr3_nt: TGTGCCAGCAGCTTGCTAGCGGGTAGCTCCTACAATGAGCAGTTCTTC
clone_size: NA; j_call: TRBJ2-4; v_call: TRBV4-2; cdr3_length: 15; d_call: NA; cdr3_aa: CASSEVHTAKNIQYF; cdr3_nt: TGTGCCAGCAGCGAAGTTCACACAGCCAAAAACATTCAGTACTTC
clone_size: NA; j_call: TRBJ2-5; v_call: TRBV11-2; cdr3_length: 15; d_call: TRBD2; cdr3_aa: CASSPELAVQETQYF; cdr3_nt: TGTGCCAGCAGCCCGGAACTAGCGGTACAAGAGACCCAGTACTTC
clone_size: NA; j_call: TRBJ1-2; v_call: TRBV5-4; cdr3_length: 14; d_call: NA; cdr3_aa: CASSLGQPLYGYTF; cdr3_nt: TGTGCCAGCAGCTTGGGACAGCCTCTCTATGGCTACACCTTC
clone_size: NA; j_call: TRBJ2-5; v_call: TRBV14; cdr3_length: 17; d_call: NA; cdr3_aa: CASSQLWRKGAQETQYF; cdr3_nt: TGTGCCAGCAGCCAGCTTTGGAGGAAAGGAGCCCAAGAGACCCAGTACTTC
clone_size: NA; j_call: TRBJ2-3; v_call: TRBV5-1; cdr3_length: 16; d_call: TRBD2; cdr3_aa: CASSLSTGGRGDTQYF; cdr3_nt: TGCGCCAGCAGCTTGTCGACGGGAGGGCGGGGAGATACGCAGTATTTT
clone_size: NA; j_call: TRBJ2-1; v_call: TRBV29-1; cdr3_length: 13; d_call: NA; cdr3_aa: CSVEFPSYNEQFF; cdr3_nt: TGCAGCGTTGAATTTCCCAGCTACAATGAGCAGTTCTTC
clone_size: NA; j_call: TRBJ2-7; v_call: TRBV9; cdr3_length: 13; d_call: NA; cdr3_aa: CASSVGGSYEQYF; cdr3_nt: TGTGCCAGCAGCGTCGGCGGGTCTTACGAGCAGTACTTC
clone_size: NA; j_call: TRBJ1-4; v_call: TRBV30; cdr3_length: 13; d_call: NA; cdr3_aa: CAWSVLQNEKLFF; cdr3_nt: TGTGCCTGGAGTGTACTTCAAAATGAAAAACTGTTTTTT
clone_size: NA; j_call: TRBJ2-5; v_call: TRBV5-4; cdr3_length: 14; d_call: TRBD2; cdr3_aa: CASSFAGGQETQYF; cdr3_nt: TGTGCCAGCAGCTTCGCGGGGGGACAAGAGACCCAGTACTTC
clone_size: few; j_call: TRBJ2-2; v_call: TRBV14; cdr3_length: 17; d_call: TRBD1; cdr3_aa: CASSWDRGIHGLGELFF; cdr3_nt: TGTGCCAGCAGCTGGGACAGGGGAATCCACGGGCTCGGGGAGCTGTTTTTT
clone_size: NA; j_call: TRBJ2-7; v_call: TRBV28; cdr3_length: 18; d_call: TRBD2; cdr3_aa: CASSPLGVAGGPTYEQYF; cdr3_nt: TGTGCCAGCAGTCCTTTAGGGGTAGCGGGAGGGCCGACCTACGAGCAGTACTTC
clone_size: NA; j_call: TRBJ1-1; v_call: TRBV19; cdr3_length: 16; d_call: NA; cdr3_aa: CASSIGLEGVNTEAFF; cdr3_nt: TGTGCCAGTAGTATAGGCTTAGAAGGGGTGAACACTGAAGCTTTCTTT
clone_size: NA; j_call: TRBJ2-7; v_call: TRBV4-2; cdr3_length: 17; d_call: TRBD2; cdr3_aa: CASSQHRRGLAGDEQYF; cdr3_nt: TGTGCCAGCAGCCAACATCGTCGGGGACTAGCGGGAGACGAGCAGTACTTC
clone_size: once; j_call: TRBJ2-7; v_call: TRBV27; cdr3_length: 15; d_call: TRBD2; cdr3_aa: CASSQPGTSGGEQYF; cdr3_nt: TGTGCCAGCAGTCAACCCGGGACCTCGGGGGGCGAGCAGTACTTC
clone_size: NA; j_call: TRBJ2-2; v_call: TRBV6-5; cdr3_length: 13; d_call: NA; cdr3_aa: CASSTGSAGELFF; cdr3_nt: TGTGCCAGCAGTACAGGGAGCGCCGGGGAGCTGTTTTTT
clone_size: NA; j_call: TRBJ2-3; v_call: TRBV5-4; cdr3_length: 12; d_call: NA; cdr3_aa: CASSANTDTQYF; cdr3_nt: TGTGCCAGCAGCGCTAACACAGATACGCAGTATTTT
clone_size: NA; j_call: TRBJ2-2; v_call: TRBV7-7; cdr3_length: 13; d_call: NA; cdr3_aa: CASSLSTIGELFF; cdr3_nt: TGTGCTAGCAGCTTAAGTACTATAGGGGAGCTGTTTTTT
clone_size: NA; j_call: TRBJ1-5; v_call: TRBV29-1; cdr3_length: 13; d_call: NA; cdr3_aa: CSFSRGPNQPQHF; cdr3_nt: TGCAGCTTCAGCAGGGGCCCTAATCAGCCCCAGCATTTT
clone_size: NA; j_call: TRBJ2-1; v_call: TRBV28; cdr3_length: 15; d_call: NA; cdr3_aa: CASSLDSSSYNEQFF; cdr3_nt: TGTGCCAGCAGTTTAGACAGTAGCTCCTACAATGAGCAGTTCTTC
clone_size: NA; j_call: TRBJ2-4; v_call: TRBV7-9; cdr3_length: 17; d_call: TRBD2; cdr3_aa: CASSLVGERGARDIQYF; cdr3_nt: TGTGCCAGCAGCTTAGTGGGGGAGCGGGGGGCCCGGGACATTCAGTACTTC
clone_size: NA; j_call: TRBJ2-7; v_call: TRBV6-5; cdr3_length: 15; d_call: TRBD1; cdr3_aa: CASSPTGGTWYEQYF; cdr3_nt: TGTGCCAGCAGTCCAACAGGGGGCACATGGTACGAGCAGTACTTC
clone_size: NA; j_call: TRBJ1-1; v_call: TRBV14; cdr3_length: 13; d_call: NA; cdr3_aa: CASSQAGITEAFF; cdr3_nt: TGTGCCAGCAGCCAAGCGGGGATCACTGAAGCTTTCTTT
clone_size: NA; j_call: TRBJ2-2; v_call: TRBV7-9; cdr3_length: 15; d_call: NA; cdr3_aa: CASSFTGIRSGELFF; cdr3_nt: TGTGCCAGCAGCTTTACAGGGATTAGATCCGGGGAGCTGTTTTTT
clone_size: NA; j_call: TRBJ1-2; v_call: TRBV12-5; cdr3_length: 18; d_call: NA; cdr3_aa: CASGLPGSDRHSNYGYTF; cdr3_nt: TGTGCTAGTGGTTTGCCGGGATCCGACAGGCACTCTAACTATGGCTACACCTTC
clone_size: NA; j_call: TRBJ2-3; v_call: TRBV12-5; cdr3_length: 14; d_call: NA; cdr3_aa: CASGFYGGADTQYF; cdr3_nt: TGTGCTAGTGGTTTTTACGGCGGGGCAGATACGCAGTATTTT